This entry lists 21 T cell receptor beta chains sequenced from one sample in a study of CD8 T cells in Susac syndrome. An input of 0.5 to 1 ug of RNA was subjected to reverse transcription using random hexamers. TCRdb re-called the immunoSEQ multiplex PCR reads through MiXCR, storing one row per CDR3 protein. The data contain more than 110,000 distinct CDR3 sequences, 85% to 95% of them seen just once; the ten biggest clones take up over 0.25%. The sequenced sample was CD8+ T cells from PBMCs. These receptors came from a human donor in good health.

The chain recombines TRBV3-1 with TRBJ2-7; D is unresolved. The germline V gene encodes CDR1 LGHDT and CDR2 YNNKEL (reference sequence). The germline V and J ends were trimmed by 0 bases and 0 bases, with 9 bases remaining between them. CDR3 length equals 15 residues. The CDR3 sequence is CASSQDVGLSYEQYF. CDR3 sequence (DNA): TGTGCCAGCAGCCAAGACGTGGGCCTCTCCTACGAGCAGTACTTC.

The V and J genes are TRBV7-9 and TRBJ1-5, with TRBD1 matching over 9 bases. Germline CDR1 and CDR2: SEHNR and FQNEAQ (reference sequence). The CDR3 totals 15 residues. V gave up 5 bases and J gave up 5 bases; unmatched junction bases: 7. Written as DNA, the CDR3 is TGTGCCAGCAGCGCACCCGGGACAGGGCATCAGCCCCAGCATTTT. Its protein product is CASSAPGTGHQPQHF.

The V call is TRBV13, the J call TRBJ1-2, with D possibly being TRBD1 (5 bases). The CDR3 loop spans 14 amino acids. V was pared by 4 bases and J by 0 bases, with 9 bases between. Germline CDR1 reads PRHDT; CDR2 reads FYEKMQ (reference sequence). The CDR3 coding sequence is TGTGCCAGCAGCTCGGGACCCGCTAACTATGGCTACACCTTC. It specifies CASSSGPANYGYTF.

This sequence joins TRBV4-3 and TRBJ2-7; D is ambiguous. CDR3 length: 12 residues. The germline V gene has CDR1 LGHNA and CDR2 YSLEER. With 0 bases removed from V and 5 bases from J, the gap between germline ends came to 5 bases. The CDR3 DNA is TGCGCCAGCAGCCAAGATTCCGACGAGCAGTACTTC. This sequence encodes CASSQDSDEQYF.

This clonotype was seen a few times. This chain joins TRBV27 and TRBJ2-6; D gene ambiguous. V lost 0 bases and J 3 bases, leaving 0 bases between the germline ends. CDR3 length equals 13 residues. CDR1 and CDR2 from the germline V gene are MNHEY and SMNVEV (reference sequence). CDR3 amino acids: CASSLSGANVLTF. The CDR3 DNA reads TGTGCCAGCAGTTTATCTGGGGCCAACGTCCTGACTTTC.

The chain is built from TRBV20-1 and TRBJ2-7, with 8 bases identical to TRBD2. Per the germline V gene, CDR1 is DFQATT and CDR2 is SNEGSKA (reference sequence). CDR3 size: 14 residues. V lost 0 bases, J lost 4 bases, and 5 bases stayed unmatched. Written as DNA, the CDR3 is TGCAGTGCTAGAGAGCCCCCGGGGGGGTACGAGCAGTACTTC. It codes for CSAREPPGGYEQYF.

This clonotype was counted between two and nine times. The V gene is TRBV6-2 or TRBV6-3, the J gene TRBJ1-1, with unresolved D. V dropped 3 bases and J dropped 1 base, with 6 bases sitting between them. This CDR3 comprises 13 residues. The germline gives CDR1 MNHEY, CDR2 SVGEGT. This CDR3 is CASSYRGNTEAFF. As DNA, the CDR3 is TGTGCCAGCAGTTATCGGGGGAACACTGAAGCTTTCTTT.

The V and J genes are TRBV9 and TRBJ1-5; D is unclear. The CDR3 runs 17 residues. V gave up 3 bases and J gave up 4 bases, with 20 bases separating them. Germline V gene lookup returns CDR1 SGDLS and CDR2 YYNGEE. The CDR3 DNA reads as TGTGCCAGCAGCGGACCGGTCGGGCCAGGAGAAAATCAGCCCCAGCATTTT. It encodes CASSGPVGPGENQPQHF.

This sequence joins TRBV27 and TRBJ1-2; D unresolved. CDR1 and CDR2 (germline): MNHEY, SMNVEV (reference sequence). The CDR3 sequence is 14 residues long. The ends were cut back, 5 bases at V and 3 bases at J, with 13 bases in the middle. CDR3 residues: CASSPLRAYYGYTF. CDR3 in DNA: TGTGCCAGCAGTCCTCTCCGGGCCTACTATGGCTACACCTTC.

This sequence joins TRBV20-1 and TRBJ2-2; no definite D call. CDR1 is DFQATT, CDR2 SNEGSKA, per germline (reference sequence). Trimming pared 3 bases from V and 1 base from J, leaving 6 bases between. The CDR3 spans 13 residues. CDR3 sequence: CSASEWNTGELFF. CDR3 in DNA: TGCAGTGCTAGCGAGTGGAACACCGGGGAGCTGTTTTTT.

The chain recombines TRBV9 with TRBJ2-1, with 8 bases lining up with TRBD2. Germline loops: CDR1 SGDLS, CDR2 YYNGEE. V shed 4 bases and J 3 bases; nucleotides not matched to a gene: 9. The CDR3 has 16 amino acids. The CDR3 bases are TGTGCCAGCAGCCCCCAGGTAGCGGGAAGCTACAATGAGCAGTTCTTC. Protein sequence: CASSPQVAGSYNEQFF.

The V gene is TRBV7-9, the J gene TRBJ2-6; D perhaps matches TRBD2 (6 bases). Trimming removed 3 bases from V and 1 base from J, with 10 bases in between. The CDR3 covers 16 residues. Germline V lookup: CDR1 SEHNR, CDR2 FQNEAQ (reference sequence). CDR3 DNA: TGTGCCAGCAGCTTCAGTGGGGGGTCTGGGGCCAACGTCCTGACTTTC. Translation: CASSFSGGSGANVLTF. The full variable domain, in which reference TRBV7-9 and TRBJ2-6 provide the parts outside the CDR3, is DTGVSQNPRHKITKRGQNVTFRCDPISEHNRLYWYRQTLGQGPEFLTYFQNEAQLEKSRLLSDRFSAERPKGSFSTLEIQRTEQGDSAMYLCASSFSGGSGANVLTFGAGSRLTVL.

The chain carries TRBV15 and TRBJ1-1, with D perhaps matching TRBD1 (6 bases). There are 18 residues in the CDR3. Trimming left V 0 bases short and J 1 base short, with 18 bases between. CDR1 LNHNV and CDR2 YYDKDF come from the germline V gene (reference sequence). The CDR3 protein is CATSRDQVVYRENTEAFF. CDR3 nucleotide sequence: TGTGCCACCAGCAGAGATCAAGTCGTTTACAGGGAGAACACTGAAGCTTTCTTT.

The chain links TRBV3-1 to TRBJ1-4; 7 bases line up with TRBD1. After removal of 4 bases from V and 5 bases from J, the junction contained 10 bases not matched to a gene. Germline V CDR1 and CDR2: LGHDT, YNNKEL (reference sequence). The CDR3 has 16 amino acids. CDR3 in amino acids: CASSPQGGVGNEKLFF. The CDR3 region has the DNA TGTGCCAGCAGCCCCCAGGGGGGCGTTGGGAATGAAAAACTGTTTTTT.

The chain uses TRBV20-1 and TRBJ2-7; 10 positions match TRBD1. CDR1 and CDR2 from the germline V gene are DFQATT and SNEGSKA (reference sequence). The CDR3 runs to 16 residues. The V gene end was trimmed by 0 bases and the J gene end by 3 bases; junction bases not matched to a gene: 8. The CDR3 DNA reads TGCAGTGCTAGAGATTCCGGGACAGGGGTATTCTACGAGCAGTACTTC. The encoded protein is CSARDSGTGVFYEQYF.

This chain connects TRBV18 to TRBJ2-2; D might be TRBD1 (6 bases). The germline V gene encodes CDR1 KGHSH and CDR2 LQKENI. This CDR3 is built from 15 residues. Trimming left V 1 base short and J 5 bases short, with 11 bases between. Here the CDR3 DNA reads TGTGCCAGCTCACCACTCGACAGGATGACCGGGGAGCTGTTTTTT. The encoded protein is CASSPLDRMTGELFF.

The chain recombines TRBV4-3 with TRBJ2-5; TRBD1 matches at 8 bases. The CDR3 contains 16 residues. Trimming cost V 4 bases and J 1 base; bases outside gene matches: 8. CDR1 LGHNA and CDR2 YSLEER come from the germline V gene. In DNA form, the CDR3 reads TGCGCCAGCAGCCCGGGGGTTGGGACAGGCCAAGAGACCCAGTACTTC. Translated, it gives CASSPGVGTGQETQYF.

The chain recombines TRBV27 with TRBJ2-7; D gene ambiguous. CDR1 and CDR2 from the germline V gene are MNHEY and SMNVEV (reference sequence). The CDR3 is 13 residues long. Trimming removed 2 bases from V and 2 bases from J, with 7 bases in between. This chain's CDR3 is CASSLRDAYEQYF. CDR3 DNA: TGTGCCAGCAGTTTACGCGATGCCTACGAGCAGTACTTC.

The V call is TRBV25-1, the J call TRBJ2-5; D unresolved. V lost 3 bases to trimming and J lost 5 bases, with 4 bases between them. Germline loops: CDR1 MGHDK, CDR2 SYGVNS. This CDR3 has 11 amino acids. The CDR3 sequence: CASSDRETQYF. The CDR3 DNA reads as TGTGCCAGCAGTGACCGGGAGACCCAGTACTTC. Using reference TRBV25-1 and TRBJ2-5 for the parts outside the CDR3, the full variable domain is EADIYQTPRYLVIGTGKKITLECSQTMGHDKMYWYQQDPGMELHLIHYSYGVNSTEKGDLSSESTVSRIRTEHFPLTLESARPSHTSQYLCASSDRETQYFGPGTRLLVL.

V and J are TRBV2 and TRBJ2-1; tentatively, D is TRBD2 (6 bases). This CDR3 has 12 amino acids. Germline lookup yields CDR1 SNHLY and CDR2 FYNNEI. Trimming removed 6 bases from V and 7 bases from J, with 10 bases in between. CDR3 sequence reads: CASRGGENEQFF. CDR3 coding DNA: TGTGCCAGCAGGGGCGGGGAGAATGAGCAGTTCTTC.

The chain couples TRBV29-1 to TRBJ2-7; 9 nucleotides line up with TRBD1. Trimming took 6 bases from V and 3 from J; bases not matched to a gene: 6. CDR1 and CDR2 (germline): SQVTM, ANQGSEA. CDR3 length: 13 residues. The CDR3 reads CSVTGQGGYEQYF. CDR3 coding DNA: TGCAGCGTGACGGGACAGGGAGGCTACGAGCAGTACTTC.